These T cell receptor beta chains were read from a single sample in a study of Ad26.COV2.S vaccination and SARS-CoV-2 variants. Sequencing was performed with immunoSEQ multiplex PCR; in TCRdb, only in-frame clones are kept and a portion is missing. The sample holds 400,000 or so clones, roughly nine tenths seen once. The sample in question was peripheral blood, obtained in a trial of Ad26.COV2.S vaccine versus placebo. All receptors come from a person aged 18 to 59 who received the Ad26.COV2.S COVID-19 vaccine or a placebo. CDR3s include the opening cysteine and the closing phenylalanine or tryptophan. D genes are given only for firm matches.

V: TRBV29-1; D: -; J: TRBJ2-2; CDR3: CSVEGRGGELFF
V: TRBV2; D: -; J: TRBJ1-5; CDR3: CASSGQVNQPQHF
V: TRBV5-1; D: TRBD1; J: TRBJ1-5; CDR3: CASSYGTGGNQPQHF
V: TRBV5-1; D: -; J: TRBJ2-3; CDR3: CASSPSGPWETTDTQYF
V: TRBV2; D: -; J: TRBJ2-7; CDR3: CASSPWTAALYEQYF
V: TRBV5-1; D: -; J: TRBJ2-3; CDR3: CASSLRADSTDTQYF
V: TRBV7-9; D: -; J: TRBJ1-2; CDR3: CASSLDGANYGYTF
V: TRBV4-2; D: TRBD2; J: TRBJ2-7; CDR3: CASSPGLDSYEQYF
V: TRBV12-3/TRBV12-4; D: -; J: TRBJ1-4; CDR3: CASSFGLWEKLFF
V: TRBV6-6; D: -; J: TRBJ1-5; CDR3: CASKRVREAPQHF
V: TRBV7-8; D: TRBD2; J: TRBJ2-1; CDR3: CASNLGRGVYNEQFF
V: TRBV6-1; D: -; J: TRBJ1-3; CDR3: CASSDPFRGGGNTIYF
V: TRBV10-2; D: TRBD1; J: TRBJ1-2; CDR3: CASSEAQGAVSNYGYTF
V: TRBV10-2; D: -; J: TRBJ1-5; CDR3: CASSDWEGAQPQHF
V: TRBV6-1; D: -; J: TRBJ1-1; CDR3: CASSEGAGSNTEAFF
V: TRBV9; D: -; J: TRBJ2-1; CDR3: CASSVARGGGGYNEQFF
V: TRBV7-9; D: -; J: TRBJ1-2; CDR3: CASSLAEGGVDYGYTF
V: TRBV6-5; D: TRBD2; J: TRBJ2-2; CDR3: CASSYSGGANTGELFF
V: TRBV11-3; D: TRBD1; J: TRBJ2-7; CDR3: CASSLGAGGAYEQYF
V: TRBV11-2; D: -; J: TRBJ2-1; CDR3: CASSRLVFGTYNEQFF
V: TRBV10-3; D: TRBD1; J: TRBJ1-2; CDR3: CAIMGQVYGYTF
V: TRBV4-1; D: -; J: TRBJ1-1; CDR3: CASRPTGKNTEAFF
V: TRBV29-1; D: -; J: TRBJ1-1; CDR3: CSVEDQGRGRAFF
V: TRBV4-3; D: -; J: TRBJ1-6; CDR3: CASSPSRDHPPLHF
V: TRBV6-2/TRBV6-3; D: -; J: TRBJ1-1; CDR3: CASSSPRLGNTEAFF
V: TRBV19; D: -; J: TRBJ1-1; CDR3: CASSIRGTGAEAFF